This TCR beta chain was sequenced in a study of shared clonotypes between healthy human individuals. The germline gives CDR1 SEHNR, CDR2 FQNEAQ (reference sequence). The CDR3 covers 13 residues. Trimming stripped 6 bases from V and 1 base from J, with 9 bases between. Regarding this clone: As yet, its antigen is unknown.

Sequenced by immunoSEQ multiplex PCR; TCRdb stores in-frame clones only, minus some. This sample has around 2,000,000 clones, with approximately 94% found just once. Naive CD8 cells lacked CD45RO, underwent positive selection for CCR7 and left out terminally differentiated effector memory CD45RA+ cells. The study's findings and limits: Sharing across several donors was seen in around 5% of naive CD4 clonotypes. It was the non-shared clonotypes that had lower generation probabilities than clonotypes shared by all four donors.

V is TRBV7-9 and J is TRBJ1-1; D unresolved. The clonotype originates from a man younger than 30 in good health. The specimen sequenced was naive CD8+ T cells sorted from blood. CDR3 nucleotides: TGTGCCAGCAGTCGTACCCAGAACACTGAAGCTTTCTTT. This encodes CASSRTQNTEAFF.